In its sample, the clone carrying this T cell receptor (beta chain) was seen many times. This sample was taken from a study of T-cell reconstitution after alpha-beta-depleted transplantation in children. Library preparation (for TCRbeta) was performed with unique molecular identifiers. A single record per CDR3 protein comes from TCRdb applying MiXCR to the PCR reads. Here the sample spans nearly 400,000 distinct CDR3 sequences, 20% being singletons. This CDR3 spans 14 amino acids. V lost 8 bases to trimming and J lost 0 bases, with 11 bases between them. The receptor was derived from a human donor who donated a stem cell graft to a child with acute myeloid leukemia. The sample in question was PBMCs from the stem cell graft donor, obtained from the stem cell graft. The rearrangement joins TRBV12-3 or TRBV12-4 to TRBJ2-1, with D perhaps matching TRBD2 (5 bases). In DNA form, the CDR3 reads TGTGCCAGCCAGCGGCATAACTCCTACAATGAGCAGTTCTTC. This codes for CASQRHNSYNEQFF.